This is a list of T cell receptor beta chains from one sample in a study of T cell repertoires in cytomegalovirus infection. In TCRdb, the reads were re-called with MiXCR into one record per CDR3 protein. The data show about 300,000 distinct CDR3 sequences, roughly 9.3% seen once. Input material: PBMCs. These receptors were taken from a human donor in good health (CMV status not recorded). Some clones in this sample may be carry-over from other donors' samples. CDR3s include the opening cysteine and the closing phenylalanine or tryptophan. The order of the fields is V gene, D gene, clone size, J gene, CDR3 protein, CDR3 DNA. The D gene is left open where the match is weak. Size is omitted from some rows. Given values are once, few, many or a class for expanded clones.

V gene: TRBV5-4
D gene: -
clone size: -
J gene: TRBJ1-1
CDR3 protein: CASWRGGGTTEAFF
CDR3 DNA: TGTGCCAGCTGGCGGGGGGGGGGAACCACTGAAGCTTTCTTT

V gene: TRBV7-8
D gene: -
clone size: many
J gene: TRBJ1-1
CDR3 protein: CASSLLGAPPKGEAFF
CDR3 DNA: TGTGCCAGCAGCTTACTGGGGGCCCCCCCCAAGGGTGAAGCTTTCTTT

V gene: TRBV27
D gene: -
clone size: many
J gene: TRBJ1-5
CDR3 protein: CASSSRLSNEGQPQHF
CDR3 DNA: TGTGCCAGCAGTTCCCGGCTGTCTAACGAGGGTCAGCCCCAGCATTTT

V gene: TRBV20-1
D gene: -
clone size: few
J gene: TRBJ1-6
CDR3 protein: CSAITSNSPLHF
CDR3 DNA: TGCAGTGCTATCACTTCAAATTCACCCCTCCACTTT

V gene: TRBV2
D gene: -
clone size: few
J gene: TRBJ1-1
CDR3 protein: CASTGGFRTEAFF
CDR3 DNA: TGTGCCAGCACGGGGGGCTTTCGGACTGAAGCTTTCTTT

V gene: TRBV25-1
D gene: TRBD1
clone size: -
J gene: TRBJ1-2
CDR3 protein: CASSESLIRGQWHGYTF
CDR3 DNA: TGTGCCAGCAGTGAAAGCCTTATCAGGGGGCAATGGCATGGCTACACCTTC

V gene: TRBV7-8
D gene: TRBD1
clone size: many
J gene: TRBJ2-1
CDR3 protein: CASSPRGLKGSVVNEQFF
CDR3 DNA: TGTGCCAGCAGCCCAAGGGGGCTTAAAGGATCCGTTGTGAATGAGCAGTTCTTC

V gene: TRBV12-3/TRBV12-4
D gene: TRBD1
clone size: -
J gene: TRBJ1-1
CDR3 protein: CASTPTGVFNTEAFF
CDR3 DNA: TGTGCCAGCACTCCAACAGGGGTCTTTAACACTGAAGCTTTCTTT

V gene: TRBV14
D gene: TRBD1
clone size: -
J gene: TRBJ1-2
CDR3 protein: CASSQDETGDHGYTF
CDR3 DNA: TGTGCCAGCAGCCAAGACGAGACAGGGGATCATGGCTACACCTTC

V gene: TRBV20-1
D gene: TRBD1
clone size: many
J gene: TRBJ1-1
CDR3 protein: CSARDDRGLTMNTEAFF
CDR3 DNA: TGCAGTGCTAGAGATGACAGGGGGCTAACAATGAACACTGAAGCTTTCTTT

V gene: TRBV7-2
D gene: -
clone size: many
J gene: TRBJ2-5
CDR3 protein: CASSLKQGGRETQYF
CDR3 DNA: TGTGCCAGCAGCTTAAAACAGGGTGGTCGAGAGACCCAGTACTTC

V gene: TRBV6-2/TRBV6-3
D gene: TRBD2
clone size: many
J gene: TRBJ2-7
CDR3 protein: CASTLLAGSYEQYF
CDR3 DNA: TGTGCCAGCACTTTACTAGCGGGGTCCTACGAGCAGTACTTC

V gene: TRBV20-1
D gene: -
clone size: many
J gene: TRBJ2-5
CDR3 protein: CSATSGQETQYF
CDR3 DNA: TGCAGTGCCACTTCTGGACAAGAGACCCAGTACTTC

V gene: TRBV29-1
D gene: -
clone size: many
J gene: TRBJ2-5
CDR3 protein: CSVQGQGSGEETQYF
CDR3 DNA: TGCAGCGTCCAAGGACAGGGTAGCGGGGAGGAGACCCAGTACTTC

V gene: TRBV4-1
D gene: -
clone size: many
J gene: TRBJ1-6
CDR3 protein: CASSQEAPYNSPLHF
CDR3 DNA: TGCGCCAGCAGCCAAGAAGCCCCTTATAATTCACCCCTCCACTTT

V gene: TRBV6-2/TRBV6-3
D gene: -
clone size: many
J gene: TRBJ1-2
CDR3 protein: CASSYPTDGYTF
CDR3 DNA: TGTGCCAGCAGTTACCCGACGGATGGCTACACCTTC

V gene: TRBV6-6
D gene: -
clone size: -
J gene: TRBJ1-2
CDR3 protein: CASRDGNQINGYTF
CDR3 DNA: TGTGCCAGCAGAGACGGGAACCAGATTAATGGCTACACCTTC

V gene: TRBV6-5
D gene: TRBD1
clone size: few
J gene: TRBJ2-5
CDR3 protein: CASSYSTGESETQYF
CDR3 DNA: TGTGCCAGCAGTTACTCGACAGGGGAGTCGGAGACCCAGTACTTC

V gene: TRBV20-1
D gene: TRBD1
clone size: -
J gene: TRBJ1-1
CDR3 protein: CSARTGLGTEAFF
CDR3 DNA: TGCAGTGCCAGGACAGGTTTGGGCACTGAAGCTTTCTTT

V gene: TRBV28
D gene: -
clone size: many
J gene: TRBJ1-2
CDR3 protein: CASSLWGNTNYGYTF
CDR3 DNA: TGTGCCAGCAGTTTATGGGGGAATACTAACTATGGCTACACCTTC

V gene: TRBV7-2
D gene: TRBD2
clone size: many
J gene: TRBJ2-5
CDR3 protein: CASSLVGAGETQETQYF
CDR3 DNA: TGTGCCAGCAGCTTAGTTGGGGCGGGGGAAACCCAAGAGACCCAGTACTTC

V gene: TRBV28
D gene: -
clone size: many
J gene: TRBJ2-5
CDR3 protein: CASSSRTETQYF
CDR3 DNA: TGTGCCAGCAGTTCCCGGACCGAGACCCAGTACTTC

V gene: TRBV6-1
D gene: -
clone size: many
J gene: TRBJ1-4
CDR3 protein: CASSSGYLNNEKLFF
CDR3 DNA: TGTGCCAGCAGTTCTGGGTACTTAAATAATGAAAAACTGTTTTTT

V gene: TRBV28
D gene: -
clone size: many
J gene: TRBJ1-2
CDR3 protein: CASSLASSYPRYGYTF
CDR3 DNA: TGTGCCAGCAGTTTAGCTTCCAGCTACCCGCGCTATGGCTACACCTTC

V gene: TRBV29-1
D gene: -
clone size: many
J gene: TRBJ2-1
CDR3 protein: CSVDLVYNEQFF
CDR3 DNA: TGCAGCGTTGACCTAGTGTACAATGAGCAGTTCTTC

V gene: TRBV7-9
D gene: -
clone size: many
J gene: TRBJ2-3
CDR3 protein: CASGLGRSDTQYF
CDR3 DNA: TGTGCCAGCGGCCTGGGAAGGTCCGATACGCAGTATTTT

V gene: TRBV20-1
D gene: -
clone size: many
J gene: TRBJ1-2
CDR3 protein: CSARRDSNYGYTF
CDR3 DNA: TGCAGTGCTAGACGGGACTCTAACTATGGCTACACCTTC

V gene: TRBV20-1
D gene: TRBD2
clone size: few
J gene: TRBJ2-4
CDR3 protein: CSANEALAGKNIQYF
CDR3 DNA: TGCAGTGCTAACGAGGCCCTAGCGGGGAAAAACATTCAGTACTTC

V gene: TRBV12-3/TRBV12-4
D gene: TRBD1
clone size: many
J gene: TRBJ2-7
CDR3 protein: CASKAGQGTYYEQYF
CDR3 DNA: TGTGCCAGCAAAGCCGGACAGGGGACTTACTACGAGCAGTACTTC

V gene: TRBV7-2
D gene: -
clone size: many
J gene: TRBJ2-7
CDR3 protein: CASSGTIPYEQYF
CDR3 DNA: TGTGCCAGCAGCGGGACCATCCCCTACGAGCAGTACTTC

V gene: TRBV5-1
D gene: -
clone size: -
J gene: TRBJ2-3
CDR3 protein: CASSLGGGGGRDTQYF
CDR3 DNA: TGCGCCAGCAGCCTGGGGGGTGGCGGGGGCCGGGATACGCAGTATTTT

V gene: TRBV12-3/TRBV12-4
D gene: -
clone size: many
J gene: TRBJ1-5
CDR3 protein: CASSRKISNQPQHF
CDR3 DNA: TGTGCCAGCAGCAGGAAAATTAGCAATCAGCCCCAGCATTTT

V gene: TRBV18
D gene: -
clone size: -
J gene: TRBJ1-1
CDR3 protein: CASSNRENTEAFF
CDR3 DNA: TGTGCCAGCTCGAACCGGGAGAACACTGAAGCTTTCTTT

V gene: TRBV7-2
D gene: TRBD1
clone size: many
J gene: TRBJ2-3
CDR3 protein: CAKSVGTGADTQYF
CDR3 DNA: TGTGCCAAATCCGTGGGGACAGGGGCAGATACGCAGTATTTT

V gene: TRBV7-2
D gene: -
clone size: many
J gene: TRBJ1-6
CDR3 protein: CASSLARRTENSPLHF
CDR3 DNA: TGTGCCAGCAGCTTAGCGCGTCGGACAGAGAATTCACCCCTCCACTTT

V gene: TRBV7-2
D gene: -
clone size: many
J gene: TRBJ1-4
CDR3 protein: CASTDREKLFF
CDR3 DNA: TGTGCCAGCACCGACAGGGAAAAACTGTTTTTT

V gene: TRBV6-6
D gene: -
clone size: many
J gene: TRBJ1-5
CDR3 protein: CASSYPGYSNQPQHF
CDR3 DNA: TGTGCCAGCAGTTACCCAGGGTATAGCAATCAGCCCCAGCATTTT

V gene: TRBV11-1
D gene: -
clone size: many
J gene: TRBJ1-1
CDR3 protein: CASTVRENTEAFF
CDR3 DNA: TGTGCCAGCACCGTCCGAGAGAACACTGAAGCTTTCTTT

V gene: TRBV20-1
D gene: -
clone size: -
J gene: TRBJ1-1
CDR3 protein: CSATPTRRDTEAFF
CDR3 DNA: TGCAGTGCTACCCCGACCAGGAGGGACACTGAAGCTTTCTTT

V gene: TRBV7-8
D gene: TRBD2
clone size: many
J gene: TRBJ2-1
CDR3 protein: CASSYLAGGPGEQFF
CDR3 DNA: TGTGCCAGCAGCTACTTAGCGGGGGGGCCTGGTGAGCAGTTCTTC

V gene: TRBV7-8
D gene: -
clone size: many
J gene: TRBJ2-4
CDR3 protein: CASSEVETKNIQYF
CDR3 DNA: TGTGCCAGCAGCGAAGTCGAAACCAAAAACATTCAGTACTTC

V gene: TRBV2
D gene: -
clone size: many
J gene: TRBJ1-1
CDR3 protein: CASTLRLTVMGTEAFF
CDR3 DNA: TGTGCCAGCACCCTTAGGCTGACAGTAATGGGCACTGAAGCTTTCTTT

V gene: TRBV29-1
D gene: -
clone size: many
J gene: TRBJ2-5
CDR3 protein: CSVEGSIGTQYF
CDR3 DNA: TGCAGCGTTGAGGGTTCGATAGGGACCCAGTACTTC

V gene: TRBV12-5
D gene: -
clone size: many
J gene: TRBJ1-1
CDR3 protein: CASGFGELVSTEAFF
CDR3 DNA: TGTGCTAGTGGTTTTGGGGAATTGGTATCCACTGAAGCTTTCTTT

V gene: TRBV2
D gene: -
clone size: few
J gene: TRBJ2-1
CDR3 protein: CASSGLGGNEQFF
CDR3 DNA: TGTGCCAGCAGTGGGCTAGGGGGGAATGAGCAGTTCTTC

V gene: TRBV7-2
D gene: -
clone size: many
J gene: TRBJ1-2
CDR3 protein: CASSLAVKRVPTNYGYTF
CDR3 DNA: TGTGCCAGCAGCTTAGCCGTAAAGAGGGTCCCTACTAACTATGGCTACACCTTC

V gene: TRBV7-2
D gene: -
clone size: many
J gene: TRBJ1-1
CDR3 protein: CASSLTQGRTEAFF
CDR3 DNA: TGTGCCAGCAGCTTAACGCAGGGGAGGACTGAAGCTTTCTTT

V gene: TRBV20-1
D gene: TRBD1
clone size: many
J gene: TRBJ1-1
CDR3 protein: CSVKTGLNTEAFF
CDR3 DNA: TGCAGTGTAAAGACAGGGCTGAACACTGAAGCTTTCTTT

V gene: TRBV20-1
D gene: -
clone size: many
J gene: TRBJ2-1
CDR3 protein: CSARANTQKQFF
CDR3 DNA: TGCAGTGCTAGGGCTAACACCCAAAAGCAGTTCTTC

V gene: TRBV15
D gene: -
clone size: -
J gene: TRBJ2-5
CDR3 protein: CATSRDRGETQYF
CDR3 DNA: TGTGCCACCAGCAGAGATCGGGGGGAGACCCAGTACTTC

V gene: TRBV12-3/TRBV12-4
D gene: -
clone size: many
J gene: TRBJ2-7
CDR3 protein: CASSPPGGPYEQYF
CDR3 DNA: TGTGCCAGCAGTCCCCCGGGGGGCCCCTACGAGCAGTACTTC

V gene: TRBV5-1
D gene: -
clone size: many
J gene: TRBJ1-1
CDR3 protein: CASSPFDRSTEAFF
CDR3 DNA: TGCGCCAGCAGCCCGTTCGACAGGAGCACTGAAGCTTTCTTT

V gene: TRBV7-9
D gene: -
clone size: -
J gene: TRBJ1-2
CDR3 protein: CASTRGGSYGYTF
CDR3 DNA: TGTGCCAGCACCCGGGGGGGTAGCTATGGCTACACCTTC

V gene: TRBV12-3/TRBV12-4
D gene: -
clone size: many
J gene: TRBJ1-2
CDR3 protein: CASSLASGAGGYTF
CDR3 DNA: TGTGCCAGCAGTTTAGCGTCCGGGGCGGGAGGCTACACCTTC